Reported below is one T cell receptor (beta chain). The length of the CDR3 is 19 residues. Germline CDR1 reads SGHVS; CDR2 reads FNYEAQ. Unmatched junction bases numbered 13, after V lost 0 bases and J lost 2 bases. Per the study methods: Researchers report that nucleated cell counts were estimated from reference gene primer amplification. Using immunoSEQ multiplex PCR, the repertoire was profiled, and TCRdb retains in-frame clones only, with some absent. V and J calls and clone size are as listed in that table; D and trimming were resolved from the DNA. The sample includes fewer than 200,000 clones, around four fifths of them seen just once. The source of the sample is a study of blood T cell repertoires in COVID-19. Study overall: Researchers got acute and convalescent COVID-19 samples from the United States, Italy and Spain.

Seattle cases were enrolled at active infection and followed longitudinally. The rearrangement uses TRBV7-6 and TRBJ1-2; the match to TRBD1 covers 9 bases. Sequenced sample: peripheral blood. The sequence came from a woman over 75 with COVID-19, enrolled during active disease. The DNA for the CDR3 is TGTGCCAGCAGCTTAGCCTCAACTTGGGGACAGGGAGGAAACTATGGCTACACCTTC. This gives the protein CASSLASTWGQGGNYGYTF.